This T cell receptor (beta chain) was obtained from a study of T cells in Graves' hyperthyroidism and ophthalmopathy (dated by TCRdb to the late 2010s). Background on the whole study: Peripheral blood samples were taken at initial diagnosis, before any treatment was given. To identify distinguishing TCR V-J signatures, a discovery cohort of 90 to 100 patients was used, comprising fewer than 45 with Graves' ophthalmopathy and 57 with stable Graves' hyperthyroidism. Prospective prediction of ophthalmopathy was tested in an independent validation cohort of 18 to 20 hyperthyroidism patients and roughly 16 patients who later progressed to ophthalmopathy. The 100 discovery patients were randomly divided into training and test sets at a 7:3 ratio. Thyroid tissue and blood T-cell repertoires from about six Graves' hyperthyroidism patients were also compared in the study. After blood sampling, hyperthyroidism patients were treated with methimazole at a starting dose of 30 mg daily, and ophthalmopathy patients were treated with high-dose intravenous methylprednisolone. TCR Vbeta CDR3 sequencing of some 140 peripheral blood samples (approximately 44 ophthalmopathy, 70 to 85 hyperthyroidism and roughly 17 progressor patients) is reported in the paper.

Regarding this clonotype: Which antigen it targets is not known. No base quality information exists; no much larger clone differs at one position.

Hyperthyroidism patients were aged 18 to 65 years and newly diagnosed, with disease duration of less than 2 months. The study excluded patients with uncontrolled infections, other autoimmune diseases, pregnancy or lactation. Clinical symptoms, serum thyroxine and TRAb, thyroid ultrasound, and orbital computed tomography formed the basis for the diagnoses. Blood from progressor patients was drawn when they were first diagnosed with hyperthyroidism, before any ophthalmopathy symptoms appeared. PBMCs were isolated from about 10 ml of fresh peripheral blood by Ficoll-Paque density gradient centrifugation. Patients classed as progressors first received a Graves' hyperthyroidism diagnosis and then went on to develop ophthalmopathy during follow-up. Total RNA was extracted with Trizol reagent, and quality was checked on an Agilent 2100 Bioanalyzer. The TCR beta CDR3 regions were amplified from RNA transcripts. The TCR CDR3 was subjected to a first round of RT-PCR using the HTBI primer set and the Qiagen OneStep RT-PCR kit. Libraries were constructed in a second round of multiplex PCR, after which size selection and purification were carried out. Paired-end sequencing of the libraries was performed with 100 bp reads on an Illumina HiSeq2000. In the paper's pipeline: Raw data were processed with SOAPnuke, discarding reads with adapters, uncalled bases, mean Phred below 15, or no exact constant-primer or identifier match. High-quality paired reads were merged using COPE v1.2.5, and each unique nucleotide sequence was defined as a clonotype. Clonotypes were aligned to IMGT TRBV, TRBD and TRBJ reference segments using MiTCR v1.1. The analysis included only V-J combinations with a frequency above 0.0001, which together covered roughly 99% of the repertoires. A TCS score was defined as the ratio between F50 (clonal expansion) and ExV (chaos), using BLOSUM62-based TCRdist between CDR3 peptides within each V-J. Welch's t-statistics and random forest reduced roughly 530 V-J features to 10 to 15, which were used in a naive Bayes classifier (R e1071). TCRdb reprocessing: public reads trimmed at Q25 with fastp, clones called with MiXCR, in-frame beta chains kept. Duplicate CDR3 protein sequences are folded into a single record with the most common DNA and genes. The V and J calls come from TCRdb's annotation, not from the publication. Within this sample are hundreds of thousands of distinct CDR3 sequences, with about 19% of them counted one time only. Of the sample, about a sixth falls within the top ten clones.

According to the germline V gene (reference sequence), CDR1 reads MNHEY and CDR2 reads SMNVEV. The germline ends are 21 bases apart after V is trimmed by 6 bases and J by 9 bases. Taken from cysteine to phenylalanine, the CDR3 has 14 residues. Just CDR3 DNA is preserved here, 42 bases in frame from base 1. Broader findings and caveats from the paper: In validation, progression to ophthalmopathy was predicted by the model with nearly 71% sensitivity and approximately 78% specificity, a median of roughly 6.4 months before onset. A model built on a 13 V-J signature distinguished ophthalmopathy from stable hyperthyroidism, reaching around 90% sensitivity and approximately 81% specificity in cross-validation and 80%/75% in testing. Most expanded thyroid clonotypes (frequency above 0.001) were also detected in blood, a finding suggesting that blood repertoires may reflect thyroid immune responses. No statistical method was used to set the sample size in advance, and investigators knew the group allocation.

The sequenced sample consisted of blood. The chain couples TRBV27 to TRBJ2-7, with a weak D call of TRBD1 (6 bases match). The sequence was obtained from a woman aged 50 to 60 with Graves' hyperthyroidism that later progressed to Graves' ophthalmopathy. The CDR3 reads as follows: CASSPRDMPLAQYF. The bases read TGTGCCAGCAGCCCTCGGGACATGCCGCTCGCGCAGTACTTC.